These 18 T cell receptor beta chains originate from one sample sequenced in a study of T-cell reconstitution after alpha-beta-depleted transplantation in children. During its preparation, the TCRbeta library received unique molecular identifiers. TCRdb passed the PCR reads through MiXCR, listing each CDR3 protein once. The data contain 150,000 to 200,000 distinct CDR3 sequences, roughly 6.3% of them singletons. The material was PBMCs, obtained before TCRalphabeta/CD19-depleted stem cell transplant. These TCRs come from a girl under three years old with combined immunodeficiency, due to receive a stem cell transplant.

This clonotype appeared many times. V usage is TRBV7-8 and J usage is TRBJ2-1, with 15 bases aligning to TRBD2. The V gene end was trimmed by 5 bases and the J gene end by 10 bases; junction bases not matched to a gene: 9. Per the germline V gene, CDR1 is SGHVS and CDR2 is FQNEAQ. The CDR3 contains 16 residues. CDR3 in amino acids: CASSTQGLAGGREQFF. In nucleotides, the CDR3 is TGTGCCAGCAGCACACAGGGACTAGCGGGGGGCAGGGAGCAGTTCTTC.

In this sample, this clonotype turned up many times. The chain joins TRBV28 to TRBJ2-3, with TRBD2 identical over 11 bases. The CDR3 is made up of 15 amino acids. Trimming took 3 bases from V and 2 from J; bases not matched to a gene: 1. CDR1 and CDR2 (germline): MDHEN, SYDVKM. The CDR3 spells CASSFSGRVTDTQYF. DNA of the CDR3: TGTGCCAGCAGTTTTAGCGGGAGGGTCACAGATACGCAGTATTTT.

This clonotype has a count of ten or more. V gene TRBV18 combines with J gene TRBJ2-4; D might be TRBD1 or TRBD2, each matching 5 bases. Germline V gene sequence: CDR1 KGHSH, CDR2 LQKENI. CDR3 length: 15 residues. V lost 3 bases and J lost 4, with 13 bases in between. Written as DNA, the CDR3 is TGTGCCAGCTCACCTACGCAGGGAGTTAAAAACATTCAGTACTTC. Translated: CASSPTQGVKNIQYF.

In its sample, this clonotype was seen many times. The rearrangement joins TRBV24-1 to TRBJ2-1, with D possibly matching TRBD1 (5 bases). Germline assignment: CDR1 KGHDR and CDR2 SFDVKD. V shed 4 bases and J shed 2 bases, with 11 bases lying between them. The CDR3 has 15 residues. Here the CDR3 reads CATSDPRGPYNEQFF. Here the CDR3 DNA reads TGTGCCACCAGTGACCCTAGGGGTCCCTACAATGAGCAGTTCTTC.

This clonotype was recorded at least ten times. This chain links TRBV20-1 with TRBJ1-2, with no clear D. CDR3 length equals 13 residues. V dropped 3 bases and J dropped 5 bases, with 13 bases sitting between them. CDR1 is DFQATT and CDR2 is SNEGSKA in the germline V gene (reference sequence). CDR3 sequence (DNA): TGCAGTGCTAGCGATGAAGGCCAATATGGCTACACCTTC. Translation: CSASDEGQYGYTF.

There are many counts of this clonotype. V usage is TRBV29-1 and J usage is TRBJ2-2, with D uncertain. There are 13 residues in the CDR3. CDR1 and CDR2 from the germline V gene are SQVTM and ANQGSEA. V dropped 0 bases and J dropped 3 bases, with 5 bases sitting between them. CDR3 sequence reads: CSVEEADTGELFF. The CDR3 nucleotides are TGCAGCGTTGAAGAAGCTGACACCGGGGAGCTGTTTTTT.

At least ten counts were recorded for this clonotype. The V call is TRBV12-3 or TRBV12-4, the J call TRBJ2-5; D ambiguous. This CDR3 has 15 amino acids. V lost 1 base, J lost 4 bases, and 13 bases lay in between. CDR3 in amino acids: CASSLEPRSRETQYF. The CDR3 nucleotides read TGTGCCAGCAGTTTAGAACCCCGATCCCGAGAGACCCAGTACTTC.

This clonotype was detected ten times or more. The chain employs TRBV19 and TRBJ2-3, with D uncertain. V gave up 7 bases and J gave up 2 bases, with 16 bases separating them. Germline V gene sequence: CDR1 LNHDA, CDR2 SQIVND (reference sequence). The CDR3 extends over 15 amino acids. As DNA, the CDR3 is TGTGCCAGTACCGCAGGACCAGTACCCACAGATACGCAGTATTTT. This translates into CASTAGPVPTDTQYF.

This clonotype was recorded many times. The chain has TRBV21-1 and TRBJ2-5. TRBV21-1 is reported as a pseudogene. The CDR3 is made up of 12 amino acids. The CDR3 bases are TGTGCCAGCAGCAAAGAACGGGAGACCCAGTACTTC. Amino acid sequence: CASSKERETQYF.

This clonotype was counted at least ten times. This sequence joins TRBV7-8 and TRBJ1-3; D is ambiguous. Germline V gene lookup returns CDR1 SGHVS and CDR2 FQNEAQ. V lost 6 bases and J 0 bases, leaving 9 bases between the germline ends. CDR3 length: 14 residues. CDR3: CASSLTSSGNTIYF. DNA for the CDR3: TGTGCCAGCAGTCTTACGAGCTCTGGAAACACCATATATTTT.

This clonotype was seen many times. This sequence joins TRBV20-1 and TRBJ2-1, with 8 positions matching TRBD2. CDR3 size: 14 residues. The V segment lost 3 bases and the J segment 4 bases; nucleotides outside the gene matches: 5. Per the germline V gene, CDR1 is DFQATT and CDR2 is SNEGSKA (reference sequence). Written as DNA, the CDR3 is TGCAGTGCTAGCGAACTAGCGGTTTACAATGAGCAGTTCTTC. Amino acid sequence: CSASELAVYNEQFF.

The chain carries TRBV28 and TRBJ2-1; a weak D match, TRBD2 (6 bases). The V gene lost 6 bases and the J gene lost 7 bases, with 19 bases spanning the gap. Germline-derived CDR1 and CDR2 are MDHEN and SYDVKM. The CDR3 totals 15 residues. CDR3 in amino acids: CASRTDGSVFNEQFF. The CDR3 nucleotides read TGTGCCAGCAGGACTGACGGGAGTGTATTTAATGAGCAGTTCTTC.

This clonotype was seen many times. The chain is built from TRBV14 and TRBJ1-2; D ambiguous. The CDR3 has 16 residues. V lost 1 base and J lost 4, with 16 bases in between. Germline-derived CDR1 and CDR2 are SGHDN and FVKESK. As DNA, the CDR3 is TGTGCCAGCAGCCAAGTGGGAGCTTCTCCTATCTATGGCTACACCTTC. Translation gives CASSQVGASPIYGYTF. The variable domain in full, completed from reference TRBV14 and TRBJ1-2, reads EAGVTQFPSHSVIEKGQTVTLRCDPISGHDNLYWYRRVMGKEIKFLLHFVKESKQDESGMPNNRFLAERTGGTYSTLKVQPAELEDSGVYFCASSQVGASPIYGYTFGSGTRLTVV.

This clonotype was counted many times. This chain uses TRBV20-1 with TRBJ2-1, with TRBD2 as a possible D gene (6 bases). Germline CDR1 DFQATT, CDR2 SNEGSKA (reference sequence). V dropped 0 bases and J dropped 6 bases, with 18 bases sitting between them. The CDR3 spans 16 residues. The CDR3 is CSARDWAGGAGNEQFF. The CDR3 DNA follows: TGCAGTGCTAGAGATTGGGCCGGAGGAGCGGGCAATGAGCAGTTCTTC.

This clonotype showed up many times. This chain uses TRBV7-2 with TRBJ2-1; 8 bases match TRBD2. After removal of 3 bases from V and 7 bases from J, the junction contained 5 bases not matched to a gene. Germline loops: CDR1 SGHTA, CDR2 FQGNSA. The CDR3 totals 14 residues. The CDR3 DNA is TGTGCCAGCAGCTTCCTTATAGCGGGGAATGAGCAGTTCTTC. The encoded protein is CASSFLIAGNEQFF.

At least ten counts were recorded for this clonotype. This chain connects TRBV10-3 to TRBJ2-4; 9 bases are shared with TRBD1. Germline V gene lookup returns CDR1 ENHRY and CDR2 SYGVKD. With 7 bases clipped from V and 14 bases from J, the junction kept 12 bases outside the gene matches. The CDR3 consists of 13 residues. CDR3 loop: CAIIRSPGQGEYF. CDR3 in DNA: TGTGCCATCATTAGGTCACCGGGACAGGGCGAGTACTTC.

This clonotype was counted at least ten times. The chain recombines TRBV12-3 or TRBV12-4 with TRBJ2-2; no firm D call. Trimming shortened V by 7 bases and J by 4 bases, and 7 bases separated the two germline ends. The CDR3 is made up of 12 amino acids. CDR3 region: CASTSTTGELFF. The CDR3 DNA follows: TGTGCCAGCACATCGACCACCGGGGAGCTGTTTTTT.

In its sample, this clonotype was seen many times. The chain uses TRBV18 and TRBJ1-2; tentative D call: TRBD1 (5 bases). Germline-derived CDR1 and CDR2 are KGHSH and LQKENI. V lost 4 bases, J lost 4 bases, and 10 bases lay in between. The CDR3 is made up of 13 amino acids. The CDR3 loop is CASSLGTGYGYTF. The CDR3 nucleotides are TGTGCCAGCTCACTAGGCACAGGCTATGGCTACACCTTC.